This TCR beta chain derives from a study of Graves' ophthalmopathy and Graves' hyperthyroidism. On the study more broadly: The blood sample was drawn at first diagnosis and before any treatment.

Clinicians made diagnoses from clinical symptoms, serum thyroxine, TRAb, thyroid ultrasound and orbital computed tomography. In germline, CDR1 is ENHRY, CDR2 SYGVKD. The ends were cut back, 10 bases at V and 1 base at J, with 13 bases in the middle. The CDR3 length is 13 residues. Beta-chain TCR CDR3 regions were amplified from RNA transcripts. The library came from an HTBI-primed first-round RT-PCR and a second-round multiplex PCR. TCRdb re-derived calls from the multiplex PCR reads in MiXCR, one entry per CDR3 protein. The sample has about 160,000 distinct CDR3 sequences, 35% to 50% seen once; the top ten hold 8% to 9%.

Sequences were obtained from peripheral blood. The V and J genes are TRBV10-3 and TRBJ1-1; TRBD1 is a possible D gene (6 bases). The receptor was isolated from a man aged 25 to 40 with Graves' ophthalmopathy. In DNA, the CDR3 is TGTGCCACCGCGGGGGCCCGGAACACTGAAGCTTTCTTT. This codes for CATAGARNTEAFF.